The T cell receptor (beta chain) described here comes from a study of T-cell reconstitution after alpha-beta-depleted transplantation in children. Broader study findings: Where alpha-beta T cells came from about two months after transplant was reportedly several hundred expanded graft clones. From newly produced T cells came most of the T-cell counts and diversity one year after transplant.

V lost 1 base and J lost 6, with 14 bases in between. Germline V CDR1 and CDR2: SGHAT, FQNNGV. This CDR3 comprises 15 residues. Unique molecular identifiers were incorporated during preparation of the TCRbeta library. TCRdb ran MiXCR on the PCR reads and lists one entry per CDR3 protein. The table includes 250,000 to 400,000 distinct CDR3 sequences, over 20% detected once. Regarding this clonotype: Its matching antigen is unknown.

The sample here was PBMCs, mostly from graft donor cells, taken 180 days after TCRalphabeta/CD19-depleted stem cell transplant. This chain joins TRBV11-2 and TRBJ2-3; D is perhaps TRBD1 or TRBD2 (6 bases each). This TCR came from a male patient under 18 who had a stem cell transplant for acute lymphoblastic leukemia, so the T cells may come from the graft donor. CDR3 bases: TGTGCCAGCAGCTTAGTTGGGGGGCTCTCGGATACGCAGTATTTT. Residues: CASSLVGGLSDTQYF.